One and the same sample provided the 5 T cell receptor beta chains below, sequenced in a study of CD8+ T cells in alopecia areata. Treatment noted: oral pan-JAK inhibitor, 5-10 mg twice daily. As the sequencing template, cDNA was produced by extracting RNA and reverse transcribing it. Assay: immunoSEQ multiplex PCR; the TCRdb copy retains only in-frame clones and omits some. The sample holds about 140,000 clones, approximately 90% seen once. The sequencing here drew on CD8+ T cells sorted from blood, taken at week 4, from a patient treated with tofacitinib. These receptor sequences come from a human donor with alopecia areata.

This clone was seen a few times. V usage is TRBV29-1 and J usage is TRBJ2-1; D might be TRBD1 (6 bases). CDR3 length equals 15 residues. Between the trimmed V and J ends, which lost 2 bases and 4 bases, there was a span of 15 bases. Germline lookup yields CDR1 SQVTM and CDR2 ANQGSEA. The CDR3 sequence: CSVEPTGSVYNEQFF. The CDR3 nucleotides read TGCAGCGTTGAACCAACAGGGTCGGTGTACAATGAGCAGTTCTTC.

In the case of this clone: The same CDR3 is also encoded by other DNA sequences in this sample. The chain combines TRBV4-1 with TRBJ2-7, with 7 positions matching TRBD1. Germline trimming cut 0 bases from V and 4 bases from J; bases unmatched to any gene: 6. The CDR3 covers 15 residues. Germline CDR1 MGHRA, CDR2 YSYEKL. The CDR3 loop reads CASSQEGRGRYEQYF. DNA for the CDR3: TGCGCCAGCAGCCAAGAGGGAAGGGGGCGGTACGAGCAGTACTTC.

The V call is TRBV30, the J call TRBJ2-7, with a weak D call TRBD2 (5 bases). Deletions cut 0 bases from V and 5 bases from J, with 20 bases between. CDR1 and CDR2 (germline): GTSNPN, SVGIG (reference sequence). The CDR3 runs to 16 residues. CDR3 loop: CAWSVLGLLVFNEQYF. The DNA of the CDR3 is TGTGCCTGGAGTGTACTAGGGCTCCTAGTTTTTAACGAGCAGTACTTC.

V is TRBV20-1 and J is TRBJ1-1; D not certain. The germline V gene encodes CDR1 DFQATT and CDR2 SNEGSKA (reference sequence). The V and J ends lost 7 bases and 6 bases respectively, with 9 bases between them. CDR3 length: 10 residues. This CDR3 reads CSVPGPEAFF. For the CDR3, the DNA is TGCAGTGTCCCCGGTCCTGAAGCTTTCTTT.

The rearrangement links TRBV11-2 to TRBJ2-7, with D possibly matching TRBD1 (6 bases). Germline-derived CDR1 and CDR2 are SGHAT and FQNNGV. The CDR3 has 16 residues. V was clipped by 1 base and J by 2 bases, with 15 bases between them. The CDR3 coding sequence is TGTGCCAGCAGCTTAGTTCCCGGGACAAGCACCTACGAGCAGTACTTC. This encodes CASSLVPGTSTYEQYF.